This T cell receptor (beta chain) emerged from a study of blood T cell repertoires in COVID-19. V lost 1 base and J lost 10, with 11 bases in between. The CDR3 is 13 amino acids. Germline CDR1 SGHTA, CDR2 FQGNSA. Seattle enrolled patients during active infection and tracked them longitudinally. How the authors handled the data: Amplification of reference gene primers was used by the study to estimate nucleated cell counts. Assay: immunoSEQ multiplex PCR; the TCRdb copy retains only in-frame clones and omits some. The V and J calls and the clone size are those of that table, but D and trimming were determined from the DNA. Of 220,000 or so clones detected, more than 85% appear once; the ten largest clones hold 10% to 13%.

The sequenced sample consisted of peripheral blood. This chain links TRBV7-2 with TRBJ2-1; weak D call: TRBD2 (5 bases). This receptor was obtained from a woman aged 50 to 60 with COVID-19, enrolled during active disease. Here the CDR3 reads CASSLDPSGEQFF. DNA of the CDR3: TGTGCCAGCAGCTTAGACCCCTCGGGGGAGCAGTTCTTC.